These 25 T cell receptor beta chains originate from one sample sequenced in a study of regulatory T cells in long-lasting Graves disease. Specified time point: newly diagnosed GD, antithyroid drugs for less than 3 months. Generation of the TCR library employed RNA extracted from PBMCs. CDR3 regions were amplified by Arm-PCR using iRepertoire HTBI primers to build TCR beta libraries. TCRdb re-derived calls from the multiplex PCR reads in MiXCR, one entry per CDR3 protein. This table holds approximately 560,000 distinct CDR3 sequences, approximately 16% found once. This sample also belongs to another study, concerning T cells in Graves' hyperthyroidism and ophthalmopathy.

The source was peripheral blood mononuclear cells (PBMCs), collected at new diagnosis, from a patient treated with antithyroid drugs. The receptors were gathered from a man aged 18 to 35 with Graves disease.

This clonotype was detected ten times or more. This sequence joins TRBV7-2 and TRBJ1-6; 7 nucleotides agree with TRBD1. The CDR3 spans 13 residues. Germline-derived CDR1 and CDR2 are SGHTA and FQGNSA. The J segment lost 11 bases and the V segment lost 8 bases, leaving 9 bases of the junction unmatched. The CDR3, as DNA: TGTGCCAGCGCTAGGACAGGCCGGACACCCCTCCACTTT. Amino acid sequence: CASARTGRTPLHF.

At least ten counts were recorded for this clonotype. This chain connects TRBV29-1 to TRBJ2-7, with D uncertain. V lost 7 bases to trimming and J lost 0 bases, with 22 bases between them. This CDR3 comprises 16 residues. The V gene's germline CDR1 is SQVTM and CDR2 ANQGSEA. The DNA for the CDR3 is TGCAGCGCCAAGGCCCCCGCTTCAGGCAGCTCCTACGAGCAGTACTTC. Its protein product is CSAKAPASGSSYEQYF.

This clonotype appeared many times. The chain joins TRBV7-3 to TRBJ2-1, with 13 bases identical to TRBD2. The CDR3 spans 15 residues. J gave up 7 bases and V 5 bases, and 5 bases lay outside the gene matches. The germline gives CDR1 SGHTA, CDR2 FQGTGA. Here the CDR3 DNA reads TGTGCCAGCAGCGCCTCGACTAGCGGGAGGAATGAGCAGTTCTTC. This codes for CASSASTSGRNEQFF.

The sample holds many counts of this clonotype. The chain is built from TRBV6-1 and TRBJ2-7; D is unresolved. V lost 5 bases to trimming and J lost 6 bases, with 8 bases between them. Germline CDR1 MNHNS, CDR2 SASEGT. The CDR3 contains 11 residues. The CDR3 region is CASSPYSEQYF. Written as DNA, the CDR3 is TGTGCCAGCAGTCCCTATTCCGAGCAGTACTTC.

This clonotype was recorded many times. The V call is TRBV27, the J call TRBJ1-2; 8 nucleotides agree with TRBD1. J was trimmed by 2 bases and V by 3 bases; bases with no gene match: 5. The CDR3 has 15 residues. Per the germline V gene, CDR1 is MNHEY and CDR2 is SMNVEV (reference sequence). CDR3 amino acids: CASSFRDRSNYGYTF. The CDR3 nucleotides read TGTGCCAGCAGTTTCAGGGACAGGTCGAACTATGGCTACACCTTC.

The rearrangement uses TRBV6-2 or TRBV6-3 and TRBJ2-1, with D perhaps TRBD1 (5 bases). The CDR3 extends over 16 amino acids. Looked up from germline, CDR1 is MNHEY and CDR2 is SVGEGT. The V end was cut by 5 bases, the J end by 2 bases, with 16 bases between. CDR3 bases: TGTGCCAGCAGTGAAGATGGGCAGGGCACCTACAATGAGCAGTTCTTC. This sequence encodes CASSEDGQGTYNEQFF.

This clonotype turned up a few times. This sequence joins TRBV19 and TRBJ1-5; a possible D gene is TRBD1 (6 bases). Germline V gives CDR1 LNHDA, CDR2 SQIVND (reference sequence). Between the trimmed V and J ends, which lost 7 bases and 5 bases, there was a span of 12 bases. The CDR3 has 13 amino acids. The CDR3 protein is CASKGETYQPQHF. In nucleotides, the CDR3 is TGTGCCAGTAAGGGGGAAACATATCAGCCCCAGCATTTT.

Notes on this clonotype: The junction departs from the called germline gene at one end, perhaps through a read error. J is TRBJ1-2 and V is TRBV20-1, with TRBD1 matching 8 bases. Germline V gives CDR1 DFQATT, CDR2 SNEGSKA (reference sequence). This CDR3 is 15 amino acids long. The CDR3 DNA follows: TGCAGTGCCAGAGGACAGGGTGGAAGGAACTATGGCTACACCTTC. Protein product: CSARGQGGRNYGYTF.

This clonotype was observed a few times. The V call is TRBV18, the J call TRBJ2-1, with 8 nucleotides matching TRBD2. CDR1 and CDR2 from the germline V gene are KGHSH and LQKENI. The CDR3 loop spans 13 amino acids. J was trimmed by 8 bases and V by 3 bases; bases with no gene match: 3. CDR3 nucleotide sequence: TGTGCCAGCTCACCTGGCGGGAGGCATGAGCAGTTCTTC. This translates into CASSPGGRHEQFF. The full variable domain, in which reference TRBV18 and TRBJ2-1 provide the parts outside the CDR3, is NAGVMQNPRHLVRRRGQEARLRCSPMKGHSHVYWYRQLPEEGLKFMVYLQKENIIDESGMPKERFSAEFPKEGPSILRIQQVVRGDSAAYFCASSPGGRHEQFFGPGTRLTVL.

There are a few counts of this clonotype. The chain carries TRBV20-1 and TRBJ1-5; possible D gene TRBD1, 5 bases. Germline V lookup: CDR1 DFQATT, CDR2 SNEGSKA (reference sequence). The CDR3 contains 14 residues. Trimming removed 4 bases from V and 8 bases from J, with 18 bases in between. Here the CDR3 reads CSATEERGQEPQHF. The CDR3 DNA reads TGCAGTGCTACCGAAGAGAGGGGTCAAGAGCCCCAGCATTTT.

Here the CDR3 reads CASRYKYTEAFF. The DNA for the CDR3 is TGTGCCAGCAGATACAAATACACTGAAGCTTTCTTT. The J gene is TRBJ1-1, the V gene TRBV28; D gene ambiguous. The CDR3 has 12 amino acids. V lost 6 bases, J lost 3 bases, and 8 bases lay in between. From germline, CDR1 is MDHEN and CDR2 SYDVKM.

The chain has TRBV30 and TRBJ2-1; D not certain. V lost 0 bases and J lost 6, with 12 bases in between. The CDR3 has 14 residues. Germline assignment: CDR1 GTSNPN and CDR2 SVGIG (reference sequence). CDR3 in DNA: TGTGCCTGGAGTGTCGGGTTCTCTGTCAATGAGCAGTTCTTC. Amino acid sequence: CAWSVGFSVNEQFF. Using reference TRBV30 and TRBJ2-1 for the parts outside the CDR3, the full variable domain is SQTIHQWPATLVQPVGSPLSLECTVEGTSNPNLYWYRQAAGRGLQLLFYSVGIGQISSEVPQNLSASRPQDRQFILSSKKLLLSDSGFYLCAWSVGFSVNEQFFGPGTRLTVL.

This clonotype was seen only a few times. The V and J genes are TRBV20-1 and TRBJ2-2; TRBD2 matches at 7 bases. V was pared by 6 bases and J by 1 base, with 2 bases of the junction left unmatched. Germline-derived CDR1 and CDR2 are DFQATT and SNEGSKA (reference sequence). CDR3 length: 13 amino acids. The CDR3 loop reads CSAGLVNTGELFF. The CDR3 nucleotides read TGCAGTGCCGGACTAGTGAACACCGGGGAGCTGTTTTTT.

This clonotype was observed a handful of times. An end of the junction differs from the germline gene, which may be a read error. This chain connects TRBV4-1 to TRBJ2-7; TRBD1 is a possible D gene (5 bases). The germline V gene encodes CDR1 MGHRA and CDR2 YSYEKL. The CDR3 is 15 amino acids. CDR3: CASSQAETASYEQYF. The CDR3 DNA is TGTGCCAGCAGCCAAGCCGAGACAGCGTCCTACGAGCAGTACTTC.

This clonotype was recorded at least ten times. The chain couples TRBV6-2 or TRBV6-3 to TRBJ1-1; perhaps TRBD1 as D (5 bases). Germline V gene data show CDR1 as MNHEY and CDR2 as SVGEGT. Between the trimmed V and J ends, which lost 2 bases and 0 bases, there was a span of 10 bases. The CDR3 spans 15 residues. For the CDR3, the DNA is TGTGCCAGCAGTTACCCACGACAGATGAACACTGAAGCTTTCTTT. Translated: CASSYPRQMNTEAFF.

This clonotype was observed at least ten times. The V gene is TRBV3-1, the J gene TRBJ2-3; D unclear. Germline CDR1 is LGHDT and CDR2 is YNNKEL (reference sequence). Trimming took 2 bases from V and 4 from J, leaving 10 bases between them. This CDR3 region has 14 residues. CDR3 amino acids: CASSQSPWADTQYF. The CDR3 DNA reads TGTGCCAGCAGCCAATCCCCCTGGGCAGATACGCAGTATTTT.

The chain uses TRBV6-2 or TRBV6-3 and TRBJ1-1; 10 nucleotides match TRBD1. The CDR3 has 16 amino acids. The germline V gene encodes CDR1 MNHEY and CDR2 SVGEGT. The junction had 7 bases not matched to a gene; V was cut back by 2 bases and J by 4 bases. The CDR3 sequence: CASSYGPTGGRTEAFF. CDR3 coding DNA: TGTGCCAGCAGTTACGGTCCGACAGGGGGCCGCACTGAAGCTTTCTTT.

This clonotype was counted ten times or more. V is TRBV28 and J is TRBJ2-7; no reliable D call. The V end was cut by 1 base, the J end by 6 bases, with 10 bases between. The CDR3 contains 13 residues. The germline gives CDR1 MDHEN, CDR2 SYDVKM. The CDR3: CASSLFSPPEQYF. The DNA for the CDR3 is TGTGCCAGCAGTTTATTCTCCCCCCCCGAGCAGTACTTC.

This clonotype showed up just a few times. The V call is TRBV24-1, the J call TRBJ2-7; unclear D gene. CDR1 KGHDR and CDR2 SFDVKD come from the germline V gene. CDR3 length: 13 amino acids. Deletions cut 5 bases from V and 3 bases from J, with 10 bases between. CDR3 sequence: CATSAGGGYEQYF. Here the CDR3 DNA reads TGTGCCACCAGTGCTGGCGGCGGCTACGAGCAGTACTTC.

This clonotype was seen more than once but under ten times. The J gene is TRBJ2-1, the V gene TRBV12-3 or TRBV12-4; a possible D gene is TRBD2 (5 bases). V was cut by 3 bases and J by 15 bases, with 12 bases left in between. The CDR3 totals 11 residues. CDR3 protein: CASSLSGPRFF. In DNA, the CDR3 is TGTGCCAGCAGTTTGAGCGGACCCCGGTTCTTC.

The sample holds one count of this clonotype. This chain connects TRBV6-1 to TRBJ1-1, with D possibly matching TRBD1 (6 bases). The CDR3 has 12 amino acids. Trimming took 8 bases from V and 4 from J, leaving 11 bases between them. From germline, CDR1 is MNHNS and CDR2 SASEGT. DNA of the CDR3: TGTGCCAGCGGGACACGGGGCACTGAAGCTTTCTTT. Translated: CASGTRGTEAFF.

In this sample, this clonotype turned up a few times. V is TRBV4-1 and J is TRBJ2-7, with unresolved D. The V gene lost 5 bases and the J gene lost 6 bases, with 11 bases spanning the gap. Germline V gene sequence: CDR1 MGHRA, CDR2 YSYEKL. The CDR3 extends over 12 amino acids. CDR3 sequence reads: CASSYDKGEQYF. The DNA for the CDR3 is TGCGCCAGCAGCTACGACAAGGGCGAGCAGTACTTC.

This clonotype was detected a few times. The rearrangement joins TRBV30 to TRBJ1-2, with D maybe TRBD1 (5 bases). This CDR3 is built from 18 residues. V dropped 0 bases and J dropped 1 base, with 21 bases sitting between them. Germline CDR1 GTSNPN, CDR2 SVGIG (reference sequence). This chain's CDR3 is CAWSVVPTGYHNNYGYTF. DNA for the CDR3: TGTGCCTGGAGTGTTGTACCTACAGGATACCACAATAACTATGGCTACACCTTC.

This clonotype was found many times. The chain employs TRBV7-2 and TRBJ1-2; 9 bases fit TRBD1. The CDR3 covers 18 residues. V shed 2 bases and J 0 bases; nucleotides not matched to a gene: 10. In germline, CDR1 is SGHTA, CDR2 FQGNSA. The CDR3 sequence is CASSLRLGQGPSNYGYTF. For the CDR3, the DNA is TGTGCCAGCAGCTTAAGGTTGGGACAGGGCCCTTCTAACTATGGCTACACCTTC.

The chain carries TRBV20-1 and TRBJ1-5; a possible D gene is TRBD1 (6 bases). The V and J ends lost 2 bases and 3 bases respectively, with 11 bases between them. The CDR3 length is 14 residues. CDR1 is DFQATT and CDR2 is SNEGSKA in the germline V gene (reference sequence). The CDR3 DNA sequence: TGCAGTGCTAGAACAGGGAGCAACAATCAGCCCCAGCATTTT. It yields the protein CSARTGSNNQPQHF.